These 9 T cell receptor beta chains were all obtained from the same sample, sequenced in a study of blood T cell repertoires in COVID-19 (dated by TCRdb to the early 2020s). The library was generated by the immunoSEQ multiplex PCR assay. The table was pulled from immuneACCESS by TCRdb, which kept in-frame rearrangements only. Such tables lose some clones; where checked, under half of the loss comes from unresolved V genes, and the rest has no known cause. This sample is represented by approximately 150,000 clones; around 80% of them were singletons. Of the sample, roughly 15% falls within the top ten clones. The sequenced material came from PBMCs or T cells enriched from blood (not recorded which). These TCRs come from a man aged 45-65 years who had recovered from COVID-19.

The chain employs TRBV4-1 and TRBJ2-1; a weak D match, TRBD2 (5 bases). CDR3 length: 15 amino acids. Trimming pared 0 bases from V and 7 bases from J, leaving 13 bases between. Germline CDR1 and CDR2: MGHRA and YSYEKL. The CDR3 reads CASSQDLRAGNEQFF. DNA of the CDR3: TGCGCCAGCAGCCAAGATCTGCGGGCAGGTAATGAGCAGTTCTTC.

The DNA for the CDR3 is TGTGCCAGCTCACCGGCCTTATTGAGGGAAATTTCACCCCTCCACTTT. Protein product: CASSPALLREISPLHF. This chain joins TRBV18 and TRBJ1-6; D gene unclear. CDR1 is KGHSH and CDR2 is LQKENI in the germline V gene. There are 16 residues in the CDR3. V was shortened by 3 bases and J by 9 bases, with 18 bases between the two germline ends.

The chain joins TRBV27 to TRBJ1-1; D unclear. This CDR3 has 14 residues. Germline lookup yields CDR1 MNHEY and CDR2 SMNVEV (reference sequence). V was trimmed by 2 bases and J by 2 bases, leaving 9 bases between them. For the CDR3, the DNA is TGTGCCAGCAGTTTAGAGGTCAGCAACACTGAAGCTTTCTTT. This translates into CASSLEVSNTEAFF.

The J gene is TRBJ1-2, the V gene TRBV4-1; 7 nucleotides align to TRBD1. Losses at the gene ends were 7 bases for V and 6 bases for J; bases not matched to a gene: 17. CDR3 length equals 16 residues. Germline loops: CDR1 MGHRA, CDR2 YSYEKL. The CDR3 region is CASTDRGTDLFDGYTF. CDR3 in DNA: TGCGCCAGCACCGATAGAGGGACAGATTTGTTCGATGGCTACACCTTC.

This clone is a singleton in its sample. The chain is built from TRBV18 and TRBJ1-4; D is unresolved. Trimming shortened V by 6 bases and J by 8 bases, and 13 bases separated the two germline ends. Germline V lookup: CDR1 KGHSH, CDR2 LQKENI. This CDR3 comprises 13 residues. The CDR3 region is CASSPRIGEKLFF. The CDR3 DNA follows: TGTGCCAGCTCCCCGAGGATCGGAGAAAAACTGTTTTTT.

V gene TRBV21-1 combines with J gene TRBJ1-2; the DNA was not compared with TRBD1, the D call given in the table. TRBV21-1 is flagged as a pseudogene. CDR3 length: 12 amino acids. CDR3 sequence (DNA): TGTGCCAGCAGCAACCGGACAGAAGGCTACACCTTC. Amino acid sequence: CASSNRTEGYTF.

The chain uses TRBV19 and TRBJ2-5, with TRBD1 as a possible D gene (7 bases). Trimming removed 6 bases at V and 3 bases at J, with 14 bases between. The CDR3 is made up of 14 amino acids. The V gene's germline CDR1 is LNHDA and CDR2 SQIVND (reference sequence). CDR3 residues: CASREGALKETQYF. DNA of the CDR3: TGTGCCAGTAGGGAGGGGGCCTTAAAAGAGACCCAGTACTTC. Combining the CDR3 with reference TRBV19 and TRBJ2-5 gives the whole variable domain DGGITQSPKYLFRKEGQNVTLSCEQNLNHDAMYWYRQDPGQGLRLIYYSQIVNDFQKGDIAEGYSVSREKKESFPLTVTSAQKNPTAFYLCASREGALKETQYFGPGTRLLVL.

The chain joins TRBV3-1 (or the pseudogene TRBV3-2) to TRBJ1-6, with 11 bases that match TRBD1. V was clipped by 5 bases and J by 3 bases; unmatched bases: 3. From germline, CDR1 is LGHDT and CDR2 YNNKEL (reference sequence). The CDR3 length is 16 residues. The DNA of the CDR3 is TGTGCCAGCAGCAGGACAGGGGGCGTCTATAATTCACCCCTCCACTTT. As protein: CASSRTGGVYNSPLHF.

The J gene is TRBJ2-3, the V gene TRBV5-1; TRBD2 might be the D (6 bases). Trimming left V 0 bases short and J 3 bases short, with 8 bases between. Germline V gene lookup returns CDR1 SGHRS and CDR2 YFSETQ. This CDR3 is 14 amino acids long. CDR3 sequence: CASSLVAGTDTQYF. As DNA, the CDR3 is TGCGCCAGCAGCTTGGTGGCGGGGACAGATACGCAGTATTTT. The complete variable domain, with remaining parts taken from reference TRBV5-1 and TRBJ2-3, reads KAGVTQTPRYLIKTRGQQVTLSCSPISGHRSVSWYQQTPGQGLQFLFEYFSETQRNKGNFPGRFSGRQFSNSRSEMNVSTLELGDSALYLCASSLVAGTDTQYFGPGTRLTVL.